The 5 T cell receptor beta chains below all came from one sample that was sequenced in a study of blood T cell repertoires in COVID-19. Clones were read by immunoSEQ multiplex PCR, and TCRdb kept only the in-frame ones, dropping some. Of 250,000 to 350,000 clones detected, roughly nine tenths appear once; the ten largest clones hold 2.4%. Sequenced input: PBMCs or T cells enriched from blood (not recorded which). The receptors come from a woman aged 18-29 years who had recovered from COVID-19.

This clone came up a few times. The V call is TRBV10-1, the J call TRBJ2-7; TRBD1 is a possible D gene (6 bases). The germline V gene has CDR1 WNHNN and CDR2 SYGVQD (reference sequence). CDR3 size: 16 residues. V lost 3 bases, J lost 6 bases, and 21 bases lay in between. CDR3 nucleotide sequence: TGCGCCAGCAGTGACGGTTGGCGAGGGGTAGGGGGCGAGCAGTACTTC. As protein: CASSDGWRGVGGEQYF.

The gene calls are TRBV3-1 (or the pseudogene TRBV3-2) and TRBJ2-2; tentative D call: TRBD1 (5 bases). V was shortened by 2 bases and J by 3 bases, with 7 bases between the two germline ends. The germline V gene encodes CDR1 LGHDT and CDR2 YNNKEL (reference sequence). CDR3 size: 14 residues. The DNA of the CDR3 is TGTGCCAGCAGCCAAAGGGGTGACACCGGGGAGCTGTTTTTT. Its translation: CASSQRGDTGELFF.

The chain's CDR3 is CASRTGVGTSYEQYF. The CDR3 coding sequence is TGTGCCAGCAGAACAGGGGTCGGCACGTCCTACGAGCAGTACTTC. This sequence joins TRBV7-8 and TRBJ2-7; 7 positions match TRBD1. The V and J ends lost 6 bases and 1 base, in that order; junction bases with no gene match: 9. CDR1 and CDR2 (germline): SGHVS, FQNEAQ. The CDR3 extends over 15 amino acids.

J is TRBJ2-7 and V is TRBV6-6; 9 bases map to TRBD1. With 4 bases clipped from V and 1 base from J, the junction kept 8 bases outside the gene matches. The CDR3 is 16 amino acids. Germline V gene lookup returns CDR1 MNHNY and CDR2 SVGAGI (reference sequence). The CDR3 here is CASSSSGTGKSYEQYF. Here the CDR3 DNA reads TGTGCCAGCAGTTCTTCCGGGACAGGGAAGTCCTACGAGCAGTACTTC.

This clone came up once. The chain couples TRBV5-4 to TRBJ2-7; D gene ambiguous. CDR3 length: 15 residues. V lost 0 bases and J 3 bases, leaving 13 bases between the germline ends. The germline V gene has CDR1 SGHNT and CDR2 YYREEE (reference sequence). DNA for the CDR3: TGTGCCAGCAGCTTGGGGCCAGTCCTGAACTACGAGCAGTACTTC. It codes for CASSLGPVLNYEQYF. The full variable domain, completed using reference TRBV5-4 and TRBJ2-7, is ETGVTQSPTHLIKTRGQQVTLRCSSQSGHNTVSWYQQALGQGPQFIFQYYREEENGRGNFPPRFSGLQFPNYSSELNVNALELDDSALYLCASSLGPVLNYEQYFGPGTRLTVT.